These T cell receptor beta chains were read from a single sample in a study of vaccination effects on CD4 cells after COVID-19. These receptors are not linked to any known antigen. The assay was immunoSEQ multiplex PCR, and TCRdb's table has in-frame clones only and misses some. The sample carries 20,000 to 30,000 clones, about 70% recorded once. The material was CD4+ T cells from PBMCs cultured with SARS-CoV-2 spike peptides, obtained after COVID-19 vaccination. The receptor set was obtained from a human donor who received a COVID-19 vaccine. Both conserved end residues are trimmed from each CDR3.

>TRBV4-2|TRBJ1-3
ASSQDPGTFSGNTIY
>TRBV9|TRBJ2-1
ASSVEGSGMFYNEQF
>TRBV10-3|TRBJ2-7
AISDPGTGGSYEQY
>TRBV19|TRBJ1-5
ATHLGEFNQPQH
>TRBV5-1|TRBJ1-4
ASSLRDATNEKLF
>TRBV7-8|TRBJ2-5
ASSKRQGRTEETQY
>TRBV30|TRBJ1-6
AWSPRTGLNSPLH
>TRBV30|TRBJ1-5
AWSEGQGTNQPQH
>TRBV7-9|TRBJ1-5
ASSLVAGQTTLPQH
>TRBV21-1|TRBJ1-2
ASSSQRCVSHKANYGYT
>TRBV27|TRBJ2-4
ASSLMWGPMDIQY
>TRBV5-4|TRBJ1-6
ASSFQDRVNSPLH
>TRBV10-2|TRBJ1-1
ASRRSGSGGNTEAF
>TRBV2|TRBJ2-7
ASSDVGRAEQY
>TRBV4-2|TRBJ2-3
ASSPQASAIPTDTQY
>TRBV30|TRBJ2-1
AWSPPGRGLYNEQF
>TRBV19|TRBJ1-1
ATTQGASEAF
>TRBV30|TRBJ1-5
AWSRSLGNQPQH
>TRBV14|TRBJ1-4
ASSPLGGGDEKLF
>TRBV6-1|TRBJ2-1
ASSEGLGSNNEQF
>TRBV28|TRBJ1-2
ASSGGRYGYT
>TRBV4-1|TRBJ2-5
ASSRGQGAETQY
>TRBV24-1|TRBJ2-5
ATSESGPRGPQY
>TRBV10-2|TRBJ1-3
ASSESGPSGNTIY
>TRBV11-2|TRBJ2-3
ASSPGGTSTDTQY
>TRBV6-5|TRBJ1-2
ASSYGTTRSGGYT
>TRBV27|TRBJ2-7
ASSFQWGSYEQY
>TRBV10-3|TRBJ1-5
ATGQFNQPQH
>TRBV3-1/TRBV3-2|TRBJ1-5
ASSGGWGNQPQH
>TRBV7-6|TRBJ2-7
ASSLAPGVSYEQY
>TRBV19|TRBJ2-2
ASSTQLYTNTGELF
>TRBV7-2|TRBJ2-5
ASSKNGDRGETQY
>TRBV5-1|TRBJ1-2
ASSLEWGEGGYT
>TRBV27|TRBJ1-1
ASSIPEGTEAF
>TRBV10-1|TRBJ2-2
ASRDHLNTGELF
>TRBV5-4|TRBJ2-7
ASSLRTGGYEQY
>TRBV3-1/TRBV3-2|TRBJ2-5
ASSQVLQETQY
>TRBV27|TRBJ2-1
ASSRTSGSDVSYNEQF
>TRBV19|TRBJ1-1
ASSIGPGNTEAF
>TRBV9|TRBJ2-2
ASSVVGVGTGELF
>TRBV11-2|TRBJ2-7
ASSYGRRKVYEQY
>TRBV5-1|TRBJ1-1
ASVGGETGAITEAF
>TRBV5-4|TRBJ1-6
ASTNKQGEYSPLH
>TRBV11-2|TRBJ2-2
ASSLVGPTGELF
>TRBV15|TRBJ1-3
ATSFPQVSGNTIY